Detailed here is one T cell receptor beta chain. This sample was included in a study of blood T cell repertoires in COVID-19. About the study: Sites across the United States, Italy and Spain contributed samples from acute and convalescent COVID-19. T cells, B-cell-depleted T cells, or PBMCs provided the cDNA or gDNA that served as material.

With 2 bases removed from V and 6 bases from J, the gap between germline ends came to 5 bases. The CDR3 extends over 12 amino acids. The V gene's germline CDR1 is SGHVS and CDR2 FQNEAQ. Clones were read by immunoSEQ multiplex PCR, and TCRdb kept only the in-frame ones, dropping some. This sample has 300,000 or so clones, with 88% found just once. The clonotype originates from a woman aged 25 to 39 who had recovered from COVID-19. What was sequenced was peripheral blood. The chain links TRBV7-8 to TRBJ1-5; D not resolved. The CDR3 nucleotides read TGTGCCAGCAGCTTATACAGTCAGCCCCAGCATTTT. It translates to CASSLYSQPQHF. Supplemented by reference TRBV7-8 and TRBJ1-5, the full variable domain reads GAGVSQSPRYKVAKRGQDVALRCDPISGHVSLFWYQQALGQGPEFLTYFQNEAQLDKSGLPSDRFFAERPEGSVSTLKIQRTQQEDSAVYLCASSLYSQPQHFGDGTRLSIL.